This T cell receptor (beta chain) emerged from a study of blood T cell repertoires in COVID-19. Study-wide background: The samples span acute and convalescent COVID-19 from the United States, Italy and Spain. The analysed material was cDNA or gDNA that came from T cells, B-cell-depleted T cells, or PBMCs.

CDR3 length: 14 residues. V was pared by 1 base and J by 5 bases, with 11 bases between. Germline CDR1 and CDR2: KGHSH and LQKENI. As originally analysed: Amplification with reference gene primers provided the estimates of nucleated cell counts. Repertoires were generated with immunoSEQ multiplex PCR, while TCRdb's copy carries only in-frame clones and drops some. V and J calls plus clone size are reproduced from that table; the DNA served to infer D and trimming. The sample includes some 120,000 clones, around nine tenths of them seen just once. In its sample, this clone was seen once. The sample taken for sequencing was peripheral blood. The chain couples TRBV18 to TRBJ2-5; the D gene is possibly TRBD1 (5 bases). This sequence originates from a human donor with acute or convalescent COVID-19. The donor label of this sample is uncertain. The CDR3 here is CASSPRAGLETQYF. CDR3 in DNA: TGTGCCAGCTCACCACGGGCAGGGCTGGAGACCCAGTACTTC.